Here is one T cell receptor beta chain with its context. Its matching antigen is unknown. A junction boundary mismatches the germline segment, possibly from a read error. The CDR3 runs 15 residues. Germline V gene lookup returns CDR1 SGHAT and CDR2 FQNNGV. The data derive from a study of tumor-infiltrating lymphocytes in primary liver carcinoma. Study as a whole: Among the tumors, stages were T1-T3 N0M0 and sizes roughly 4.2 to 11 cm.

With approximately 500 ng total RNA as template and a constant-region primer, TCR beta cDNA was made. ARM-PCR, slightly modified, supplied the TCR beta libraries through three nested multiplex PCR rounds. Rounds one and two of PCR, each of around 11 cycles, were primed with TRBV1-TRBV30 forward primers and a C-beta reverse primer. TCRdb fed the multiplex PCR reads into MiXCR, producing one record per CDR3 protein. In the table there are more than 100,000 distinct CDR3 sequences, 55% to 70% of which are singletons. Study findings and constraints: Blood had a significantly lower top-250-clone fraction than tumors did (p = 0.039).

Scientists recovered RNA and DNA together from approximately 20-30 mg of unsorted bulk tissue. Patients showed chronic HBV infection and an absence of prior treatment. The sequenced sample consisted of tumor-adjacent normal liver tissue. This TCR came from a woman aged 60-70 years with primary liver carcinoma and hepatitis B virus infection. The gene calls are TRBV11-2 and TRBJ2-3, with 8 bases lining up with TRBD2. In nucleotides, the CDR3 is TGTGCCAGCAGACTAGAGGCGGGAGGCATAGGTACGCAGTATTTC. This encodes CASRLEAGGIGTQYF.